The 21 T cell receptor beta chains below come from one sample, sequenced in a study of T-cell reconstitution after alpha-beta-depleted transplantation in children. Molecular barcoding with unique molecular identifiers was used for the TCRbeta library. TCRdb re-called the PCR reads through MiXCR, storing one row per CDR3 protein. The sample has roughly 350,000 distinct CDR3 sequences; 15% to 20% are singletons. Sequenced material: PBMCs, mostly from graft donor cells, taken 360 days after TCRalphabeta/CD19-depleted stem cell transplant. All receptors derive from a male patient between 2 and 10 years old who had a stem cell transplant for acute lymphoblastic leukemia, so the T cells may come from the graft donor.

At least ten counts were recorded for this clonotype. V is TRBV27 and J is TRBJ2-4, with D possibly being TRBD1 (6 bases). The germline V gene has CDR1 MNHEY and CDR2 SMNVEV (reference sequence). V lost 4 bases and J 2 bases, leaving 9 bases between the germline ends. The CDR3 runs 14 residues. The CDR3 DNA follows: TGTGCCAGCAGTTCCAGGGGATCCAAAAACATTCAGTACTTC. Its translation is CASSSRGSKNIQYF.

The rearrangement joins TRBV4-2 to TRBJ2-7; D is perhaps TRBD1 (6 bases). This CDR3 comprises 19 residues. From germline, CDR1 is LGHNA and CDR2 YNFKEQ. V was clipped by 0 bases and J by 0 bases, with 21 bases between them. CDR3 nucleotide sequence: TGTGCCAGCAGCCAAGATTTCCATTACCGGGACAAGAGCTCCTACGAGCAGTACTTC. It specifies CASSQDFHYRDKSSYEQYF.

In its sample, this clonotype was seen many times. The chain combines TRBV4-3 with TRBJ2-1, with TRBD2 matching 11 bases. The trim removed 1 base at V and 4 bases at J, leaving 3 bases unmatched. The CDR3 spans 16 residues. Germline lookup yields CDR1 LGHNA and CDR2 YSLEER. The chain's CDR3 is CASSQGLAGSYNEQFF. The DNA of the CDR3 is TGCGCCAGCAGCCAAGGACTAGCGGGATCTTACAATGAGCAGTTCTTC.

There are a few counts of this clonotype. V usage is TRBV5-1 and J usage is TRBJ2-6, with a possible D match to TRBD2 (5 bases). Germline values: CDR1 SGHRS, CDR2 YFSETQ. V was shortened by 0 bases and J by 0 bases, with 10 bases between the two germline ends. The length of the CDR3 is 17 residues. The CDR3: CASSLALTSSGANVLTF. CDR3 sequence (DNA): TGCGCCAGCAGCTTGGCGCTAACTAGCTCTGGGGCCAACGTCCTGACTTTC.

This clonotype was counted between two and nine times. This chain links TRBV20-1 with TRBJ2-2; 11 positions agree with TRBD1. Germline V lookup: CDR1 DFQATT, CDR2 SNEGSKA (reference sequence). CDR3 length: 16 amino acids. V gave up 6 bases and J gave up 4 bases; unmatched junction bases: 10. CDR3 protein: CSAQRLDRGLTGELFF. The CDR3 coding sequence is TGCAGTGCGCAAAGGCTGGACAGGGGGCTCACCGGGGAGCTGTTTTTT.

The CDR3 DNA reads TGTGCCAGCAGTTTAGGGAGCGGGGCGTACGAGCAGTACTTC. Translation: CASSLGSGAYEQYF. This chain connects TRBV28 to TRBJ2-7, with 7 bases identical to TRBD2. Per germline, CDR1 MDHEN and CDR2 SYDVKM. The CDR3 consists of 14 residues. V lost 2 bases, J lost 4 bases, and 5 bases stayed unmatched.

The V and J genes are TRBV20-1 and TRBJ2-7; TRBD2 matches 7 bases. Germline V gene lookup returns CDR1 DFQATT and CDR2 SNEGSKA (reference sequence). The CDR3 length is 15 residues. Trimming removed 2 bases from V and 2 bases from J; junction bases left unmatched: 9. The CDR3 loop is CSARREDRFTYEQYF. CDR3 bases: TGCAGTGCTAGACGGGAGGACCGTTTCACCTACGAGCAGTACTTC.

The gene calls are TRBV28 and TRBJ2-7, with 7 bases lining up with TRBD1. V shed 6 bases and J 3 bases; nucleotides not matched to a gene: 14. Germline V gene data show CDR1 as MDHEN and CDR2 as SYDVKM. There are 16 residues in the CDR3. The CDR3 DNA reads as TGTGCCAGCAGCCCTCTTACAGGGGTCGGGATCTACGAGCAGTACTTC. Translating gives CASSPLTGVGIYEQYF.

The chain links TRBV24-1 to TRBJ2-1; 8 bases are shared with TRBD1. There are 16 residues in the CDR3. V lost 4 bases to trimming and J lost 6 bases; unmatched junction nucleotides: 10. Germline V gene sequence: CDR1 KGHDR, CDR2 SFDVKD. The CDR3 reads CATSDYGGTGINEQFF. CDR3 in DNA: TGTGCCACCAGTGACTACGGCGGGACAGGCATCAATGAGCAGTTCTTC.

The chain links TRBV4-1 to TRBJ2-1, with 7 bases matching TRBD2. The junction had 1 base not matched to a gene; V was cut back by 2 bases and J by 0 bases. The CDR3 extends over 15 amino acids. Germline V CDR1 and CDR2: MGHRA, YSYEKL. CDR3 residues: CASSQRTSSYNEQFF. The DNA for the CDR3 is TGCGCCAGCAGCCAAAGGACTAGCTCCTACAATGAGCAGTTCTTC.

The sample holds a few counts of this clonotype. V is TRBV28 and J is TRBJ2-7, with 9 positions matching TRBD1. Trimming at V came to 5 bases and at J to 2 bases, leaving 10 bases not matched to a gene. The CDR3 runs to 16 residues. Germline V lookup: CDR1 MDHEN, CDR2 SYDVKM. The CDR3 DNA reads TGTGCCAGCAGTGCTTGGTCCGGGACAGGGCCCTACGAGCAGTACTTC. Its protein is CASSAWSGTGPYEQYF.

J is TRBJ2-1 and V is TRBV24-1, with 8 positions matching TRBD2. The CDR3 contains 16 residues. The V and J ends lost 4 bases and 8 bases, in that order; junction bases with no gene match: 12. CDR1 and CDR2 from the germline V gene are KGHDR and SFDVKD. Here the CDR3 DNA reads TGTGCCACCAGTGACCAGAGCGGGAGTATTTCCCATGAGCAGTTCTTC. It specifies CATSDQSGSISHEQFF.

This chain uses TRBV4-3 with TRBJ2-2, with 13 bases matching TRBD2. Germline CDR1 is LGHNA and CDR2 is YSLEER. J lost 6 bases, V lost 1 base, and 8 bases had no gene match. This CDR3 has 18 residues. The CDR3 sequence: CASSQGTSGSIRAGELFF. In DNA, the CDR3 is TGCGCCAGCAGCCAAGGGACTAGCGGGAGTATAAGGGCCGGGGAGCTGTTTTTT.

This clonotype was picked up many times. J is TRBJ2-3 and V is TRBV12-3 or TRBV12-4; 16 bases align to TRBD2. The CDR3 covers 21 residues. V lost 2 bases, J lost 6 bases, and 17 bases stayed unmatched. The CDR3 coding sequence is TGTGCCAGCAGTTTACTCCCGGGACTAGCGGGAGGGAGTCGGCACAGGGATACGCAGTATTTT. It encodes CASSLLPGLAGGSRHRDTQYF.

This clonotype was observed a few times. The chain combines TRBV12-3 or TRBV12-4 with TRBJ1-2; 7 nucleotides align to TRBD1. Trimming removed 8 bases from V and 1 base from J; junction bases left unmatched: 10. The CDR3 runs 15 residues. The CDR3 nucleotides read TGTGCCAGCGGCGGTCGACAGGGAGGTAACTATGGCTACACCTTC. Amino acid sequence: CASGGRQGGNYGYTF.

The rearrangement joins TRBV9 to TRBJ2-7; 10 bases are shared with TRBD2. The germline V gene has CDR1 SGDLS and CDR2 YYNGEE. After removal of 3 bases from V and 2 bases from J, the junction contained 5 bases not matched to a gene. The CDR3 length is 15 residues. The CDR3 DNA sequence: TGTGCCAGCAGCGCTGCAGCGGGAGGGCCCTACGAGCAGTACTTC. Its protein product is CASSAAAGGPYEQYF.

This clonotype has a count of ten or more. The chain is built from TRBV29-1 and TRBJ2-5; 16 nucleotides line up with TRBD2. Germline V gene sequence: CDR1 SQVTM, CDR2 ANQGSEA. V was pared by 6 bases and J by 0 bases, with 7 bases of the junction left unmatched. The CDR3 totals 17 residues. CDR3 sequence: CSVAGTSGRGYQETQYF. Written as DNA, the CDR3 is TGCAGCGTAGCCGGGACTAGCGGGAGGGGATACCAAGAGACCCAGTACTTC.

This clonotype was picked up many times. V is TRBV5-1 and J is TRBJ2-2, with 7 bases aligning to TRBD1. Per the germline V gene, CDR1 is SGHRS and CDR2 is YFSETQ. Trimming took 0 bases from V and 4 from J; bases not matched to a gene: 3. This CDR3 is 15 amino acids long. The CDR3 region is CASSLGQGTTGELFF. In DNA form, the CDR3 reads TGCGCCAGCAGCTTGGGACAGGGTACCACCGGGGAGCTGTTTTTT.

In this sample, this clonotype turned up a few times. The chain couples TRBV29-1 to TRBJ2-2; perhaps TRBD2 as D (6 bases). In germline, CDR1 is SQVTM, CDR2 ANQGSEA. The CDR3 runs 14 residues. Trimming took 4 bases from V and 0 from J, leaving 9 bases between them. Here the CDR3 reads CSVAGGSNTGELFF. The DNA for the CDR3 is TGCAGCGTTGCTGGGGGGTCGAACACCGGGGAGCTGTTTTTT.

This clonotype was observed a handful of times. The chain recombines TRBV28 with TRBJ1-1; 11 bases line up with TRBD1. Unmatched junction bases numbered 3, after V lost 5 bases and J lost 4 bases. Germline V gene lookup returns CDR1 MDHEN and CDR2 SYDVKM. CDR3 length equals 14 residues. CDR3 amino acids: CASSPGTGGTEAFF. CDR3 nucleotides: TGTGCCAGCAGTCCGGGGACAGGGGGCACTGAAGCTTTCTTT.

V gene TRBV10-3 combines with J gene TRBJ2-1, with TRBD2 matching 11 bases. CDR1 and CDR2 from the germline V gene are ENHRY and SYGVKD. The CDR3 is 16 amino acids. The J segment lost 11 bases and the V segment lost 0 bases, leaving 9 bases of the junction unmatched. This chain's CDR3 is CAISESGLAGGGQQFF. The CDR3 DNA reads as TGTGCCATCAGTGAGTCCGGGCTAGCGGGAGGAGGCCAGCAGTTCTTC.